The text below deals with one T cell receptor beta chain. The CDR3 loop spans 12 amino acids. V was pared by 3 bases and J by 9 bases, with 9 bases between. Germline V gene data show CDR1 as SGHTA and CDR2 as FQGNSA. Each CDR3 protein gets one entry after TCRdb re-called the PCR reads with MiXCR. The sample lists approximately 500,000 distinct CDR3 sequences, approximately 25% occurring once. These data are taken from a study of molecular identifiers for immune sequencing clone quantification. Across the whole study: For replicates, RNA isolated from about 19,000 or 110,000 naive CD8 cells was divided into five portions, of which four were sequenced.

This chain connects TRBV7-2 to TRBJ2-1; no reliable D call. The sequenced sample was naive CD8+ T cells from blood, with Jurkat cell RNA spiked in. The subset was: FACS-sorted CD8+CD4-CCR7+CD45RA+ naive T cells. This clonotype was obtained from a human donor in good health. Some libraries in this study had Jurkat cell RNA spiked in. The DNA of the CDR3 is TGTGCCAGCAGCTTTTTAGGGTTTGAGCAGTTCTTC. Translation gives CASSFLGFEQFF. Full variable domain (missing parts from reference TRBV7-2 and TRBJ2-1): GAGVSQSPSNKVTEKGKDVELRCDPISGHTALYWYRQSLGQGLEFLIYFQGNSAPDKSGLPSDRFSAERTGGSVSTLTIQRTQQEDSAVYLCASSFLGFEQFFGPGTRLTVL.